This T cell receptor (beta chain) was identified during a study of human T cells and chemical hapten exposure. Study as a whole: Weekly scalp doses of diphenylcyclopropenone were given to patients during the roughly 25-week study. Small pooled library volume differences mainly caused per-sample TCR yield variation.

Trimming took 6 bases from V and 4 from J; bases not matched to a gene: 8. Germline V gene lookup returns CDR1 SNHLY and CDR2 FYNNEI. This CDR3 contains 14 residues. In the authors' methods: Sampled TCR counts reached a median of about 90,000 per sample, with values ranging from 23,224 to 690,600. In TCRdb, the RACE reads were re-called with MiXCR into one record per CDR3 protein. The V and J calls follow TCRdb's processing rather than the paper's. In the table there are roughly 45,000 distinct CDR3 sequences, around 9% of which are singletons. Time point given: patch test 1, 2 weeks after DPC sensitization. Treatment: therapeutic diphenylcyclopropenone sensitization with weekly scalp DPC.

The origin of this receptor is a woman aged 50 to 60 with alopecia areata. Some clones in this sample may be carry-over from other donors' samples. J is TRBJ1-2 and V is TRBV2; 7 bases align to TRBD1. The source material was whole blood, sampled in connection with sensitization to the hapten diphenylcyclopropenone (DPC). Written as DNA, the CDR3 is TGTGCCAGCAGCCGACAGGGATATAGCTATGGCTACACCTTC. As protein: CASSRQGYSYGYTF.